These 26 T cell receptor beta chains came from one sample sequenced in a study of blood T cell repertoires in COVID-19. Method: immunoSEQ multiplex PCR; TCRdb's copy keeps in-frame clones and lacks some. Counted here are 250,000 to 300,000 clones, about 86% occurring once; the ten biggest clones make up approximately 14%. The sample consisted of peripheral blood. Receptors originate from a woman between 70 and 85 years old with COVID-19, enrolled during active disease.

Only a few counts were recorded for this clone. The chain combines TRBV6-2 or TRBV6-3 with TRBJ2-2; 8 nucleotides line up with TRBD1. Losses at the gene ends were 6 bases for V and 5 bases for J; bases not matched to a gene: 8. Germline assignment: CDR1 MNHEY and CDR2 SVGEGT. This CDR3 has 15 amino acids. DNA for the CDR3: TGTGCCAGCAGCCGCGGGACAGGCGGTACCGGGGAGCTGTTTTTT. This gives the protein CASSRGTGGTGELFF.

The chain carries TRBV28 and TRBJ2-7; 7 nucleotides agree with TRBD1. Germline V gene lookup returns CDR1 MDHEN and CDR2 SYDVKM. The CDR3 covers 14 residues. The ends lost 4 bases at V and 3 bases at J; junction bases unmatched: 6. CDR3 protein: CASSSWTGYYEQYF. The CDR3 DNA follows: TGTGCCAGCAGTTCCTGGACAGGATACTACGAGCAGTACTTC.

The chain is built from TRBV29-1 and TRBJ1-6, with TRBD1 matching over 9 bases. After removal of 5 bases from V and 0 bases from J, the junction contained 14 bases not matched to a gene. Per germline, CDR1 SQVTM and CDR2 ANQGSEA. The CDR3 spans 19 residues. The CDR3 sequence: CSVWESSGQGSSYNSPLHF. For the CDR3, the DNA is TGCAGCGTTTGGGAATCCTCCGGACAGGGGAGCTCCTATAATTCACCCCTCCACTTT.

This chain links TRBV30 with TRBJ2-1; 7 bases align to TRBD1. The CDR3 runs 13 residues. Germline CDR1 reads GTSNPN; CDR2 reads SVGIG (reference sequence). The V and J ends lost 0 bases and 6 bases, in that order; junction bases with no gene match: 2. For the CDR3, the DNA is TGTGCCTGGAGTGTAGGGGACAGCAATGAGCAGTTCTTC. Its translation is CAWSVGDSNEQFF.

This clone was recorded a few times. This sequence joins TRBV4-1 and TRBJ1-5; no clear D. The CDR3 covers 13 residues. V was clipped by 3 bases and J by 0 bases, with 3 bases between them. Germline V lookup: CDR1 MGHRA, CDR2 YSYEKL. The CDR3 spells CASSQASNQPQHF. The CDR3 DNA is TGCGCCAGCAGCCAGGCTAGCAATCAGCCCCAGCATTTT.

The chain combines TRBV28 with TRBJ1-6, with a tentative D call TRBD1 (6 bases). Germline V lookup: CDR1 MDHEN, CDR2 SYDVKM. This CDR3 has 16 amino acids. The ends were cut back, 6 bases at V and 5 bases at J, with 17 bases in the middle. CDR3 sequence: CASRPTGPKDNSPLHF. CDR3 DNA sequence: TGTGCCAGCAGGCCCACAGGGCCAAAGGATAATTCACCCCTCCACTTT.

The rearrangement joins TRBV7-9 to TRBJ1-2; D possibly corresponds to TRBD1 (6 bases). CDR3 length: 11 residues. CDR1 is SEHNR and CDR2 is FQNEAQ in the germline V gene (reference sequence). Trimming stripped 5 bases from V and 6 bases from J, with 7 bases between. Here the CDR3 reads CASSRTDGYTF. In DNA, the CDR3 is TGTGCCAGCAGCCGGACAGATGGCTACACCTTC.

V gene TRBV6-6 combines with J gene TRBJ1-1; D is possibly TRBD1 (6 bases). Per the germline V gene, CDR1 is MNHNY and CDR2 is SVGAGI (reference sequence). The CDR3 length is 16 residues. Trimming took off 0 bases at V and 4 bases at J, with 15 bases between the two ends. The DNA for the CDR3 is TGTGCCAGCAGTTACTCCGGGACCTCAGGGGCCACTGAAGCTTTCTTT. Its translation: CASSYSGTSGATEAFF.

The chain is built from TRBV7-2 and TRBJ1-5; D is uncertain. Germline V gene data show CDR1 as SGHTA and CDR2 as FQGNSA. V was clipped by 0 bases and J by 3 bases, with 3 bases between them. The CDR3 length is 13 residues. CDR3: CASSLALNQPQHF. The CDR3 nucleotides are TGTGCCAGCAGCTTAGCCCTCAATCAGCCCCAGCATTTT.

The chain uses TRBV18 and TRBJ1-1; D call uncertain. Germline CDR1 and CDR2: KGHSH and LQKENI. V lost 3 bases and J lost 1, with 6 bases in between. The CDR3 consists of 13 residues. The CDR3 sequence: CASSPSWNTEAFF. The CDR3 bases are TGTGCCAGCTCACCTAGCTGGAACACTGAAGCTTTCTTT.

V gene TRBV4-3 combines with J gene TRBJ2-2, with unresolved D. The CDR3 is made up of 16 amino acids. Germline V gene sequence: CDR1 LGHNA, CDR2 YSLEER. The V and J ends lost 0 bases and 0 bases respectively, with 8 bases between them. CDR3: CASSQELATNTGELFF. CDR3 coding DNA: TGCGCCAGCAGCCAAGAATTGGCAACGAACACCGGGGAGCTGTTTTTT.

The gene calls are TRBV27 and TRBJ1-1; TRBD1 might be the D (6 bases). The CDR3 runs 15 residues. Looked up from germline, CDR1 is MNHEY and CDR2 is SMNVEV (reference sequence). The V end was cut by 2 bases, the J end by 4 bases, with 14 bases between. As DNA, the CDR3 is TGTGCCAGCAGTTTAAGTGGGGGCGTAGGCACTGAAGCTTTCTTT. Translation: CASSLSGGVGTEAFF.

The chain uses TRBV7-8 and TRBJ2-7; TRBD1 might be the D (5 bases). The CDR3 covers 18 residues. Germline V gene lookup returns CDR1 SGHVS and CDR2 FQNEAQ. Trimming pared 2 bases from V and 4 bases from J, leaving 24 bases between. CDR3 loop: CASSLTRWPGREIYEQYF. In DNA, the CDR3 is TGTGCCAGCAGCTTAACACGGTGGCCGGGCAGGGAAATTTACGAGCAGTACTTC.

The chain recombines TRBV24-1 with TRBJ2-5, with TRBD1 identical over 10 bases. Per germline, CDR1 KGHDR and CDR2 SFDVKD. The junction had 6 bases not matched to a gene; V was cut back by 4 bases and J by 5 bases. The CDR3 runs 15 residues. In DNA form, the CDR3 reads TGTGCCACCAGTGACTTCGACAGGGGGCCGGAGACCCAGTACTTC. Translating gives CATSDFDRGPETQYF.

In its sample, this clone was seen once. The chain is built from TRBV7-2 and TRBJ2-3, with TRBD2 matching 11 bases. Germline V gives CDR1 SGHTA, CDR2 FQGNSA. Trimming at V came to 1 base and at J to 2 bases, leaving 8 bases not matched to a gene. The length of the CDR3 is 18 residues. The DNA for the CDR3 is TGTGCCAGCAGCTTAGTCGGGGCTAGCGGGGGGAACACAGATACGCAGTATTTT. Translated: CASSLVGASGGNTDTQYF.

CDR3 region: CASSLAPNQPQHF. The CDR3, as DNA: TGTGCCAGCAGCTTAGCCCCGAATCAGCCCCAGCATTTT. This chain connects TRBV7-2 to TRBJ1-5; no firm D call. This CDR3 spans 13 amino acids. With 0 bases removed from V and 4 bases from J, the gap between germline ends came to 4 bases. Germline CDR1 is SGHTA and CDR2 is FQGNSA.

This chain uses TRBV5-4 with TRBJ2-4; 8 bases are a match to TRBD1. Germline values: CDR1 SGHNT, CDR2 YYREEE (reference sequence). There are 13 residues in the CDR3. The V gene end was trimmed by 4 bases and the J gene end by 15 bases; junction bases not matched to a gene: 12. This CDR3 is CASSTPGQGLMYF. The CDR3 DNA sequence: TGTGCCAGCAGCACTCCCGGACAGGGATTAATGTACTTC.

The chain combines TRBV12-2 with TRBJ1-5; the D call in the table, TRBD1, was not verified against the DNA. TRBV12-2 is flagged as a pseudogene. The CDR3 extends over 17 amino acids. This CDR3 reads CASRPLEGDRGSQPQHF. The CDR3 DNA reads as TGTGCAAGTCGCCCACTCGAGGGGGACAGGGGGTCGCAGCCCCAGCATTTT.

The chain joins TRBV6-2 or TRBV6-3 to TRBJ2-7; 9 bases map to TRBD1. V shed 5 bases, J shed 6 bases, and the junction held 11 bases outside the gene matches. The CDR3 contains 15 residues. Per germline, CDR1 MNHEY and CDR2 SVGEGT. The CDR3 region has the DNA TGTGCCAGCAGTATACTCCGGGACAGGGTGGGCGAGCAGTACTTC. It translates to CASSILRDRVGEQYF.

The chain recombines TRBV10-3 with TRBJ1-1, with 11 bases that match TRBD1. Germline trimming cut 10 bases from V and 4 bases from J; bases unmatched to any gene: 17. Per the germline V gene, CDR1 is ENHRY and CDR2 is SYGVKD. This CDR3 is 17 amino acids long. CDR3 protein: CATRAGTGGPGSTEAFF. The CDR3 bases are TGTGCCACCAGGGCCGGGACAGGGGGGCCCGGAAGCACTGAAGCTTTCTTT.

This chain links TRBV6-2 or TRBV6-3 with TRBJ1-5, with TRBD1 identical over 9 bases. CDR3 length: 14 amino acids. The V segment lost 2 bases and the J segment 11 bases; nucleotides outside the gene matches: 7. In germline, CDR1 is MNHEY, CDR2 SVGEGT. The CDR3 DNA reads TGTGCCAGCAGTTACCCAGGACAGGGGAAGTCCCAGCATTTT. Translating gives CASSYPGQGKSQHF.

The chain has TRBV27 and TRBJ1-4; 7 bases align to TRBD1. Germline V gene lookup returns CDR1 MNHEY and CDR2 SMNVEV (reference sequence). The CDR3 covers 14 residues. V trimming: 5 bases; J trimming: 7 bases; junction bases outside the gene matches: 7. The CDR3 DNA follows: TGTGCCAGCAGTATTAACAGGGGCGGTGAAAAACTGTTTTTT. Its protein product is CASSINRGGEKLFF.

The V gene is TRBV6-1, the J gene TRBJ1-1; D remains ambiguous. V lost 2 bases and J 4 bases, leaving 14 bases between the germline ends. The CDR3 runs 15 residues. Germline V gene sequence: CDR1 MNHNS, CDR2 SASEGT. For the CDR3, the DNA is TGTGCCAGCAGTGAAATGGGAGGAATAAGCACTGAAGCTTTCTTT. Translating gives CASSEMGGISTEAFF.

The gene calls are TRBV6-5 and TRBJ1-2, with D uncertain. Germline V CDR1 and CDR2: MNHEY, SVGAGI. Trimming pared 11 bases from V and 10 bases from J, leaving 17 bases between. The CDR3 totals 11 residues. This CDR3 is CAAGFSELYTF. The DNA for the CDR3 is TGTGCCGCGGGGTTTTCAGAACTCTACACCTTC.

This clone was observed a single time. This sequence joins TRBV5-1 and TRBJ2-7, with 11 nucleotides matching TRBD2. The germline V gene encodes CDR1 SGHRS and CDR2 YFSETQ. The length of the CDR3 is 14 residues. V gave up 1 base and J gave up 3 bases; unmatched junction bases: 0. The DNA for the CDR3 is TGCGCCAGCAGCTTGACTAGCGGGGGCTACGAGCAGTACTTC. This encodes CASSLTSGGYEQYF. The full variable domain, in which reference TRBV5-1 and TRBJ2-7 provide the parts outside the CDR3, is KAGVTQTPRYLIKTRGQQVTLSCSPISGHRSVSWYQQTPGQGLQFLFEYFSETQRNKGNFPGRFSGRQFSNSRSEMNVSTLELGDSALYLCASSLTSGGYEQYFGPGTRLTVT.

This chain connects TRBV6-5 to TRBJ2-7, with D tentatively TRBD2 (7 bases). Trimming left V 7 bases short and J 2 bases short, with 18 bases between. The CDR3 spans 15 residues. The germline V gene has CDR1 MNHEY and CDR2 SVGAGI. As DNA, the CDR3 is TGTGCCAGCACCGCTGGGGGGGGCCACCCCTACGAGCAGTACTTC. Translating gives CASTAGGGHPYEQYF.